This T cell receptor beta chain was obtained from a study of PD-1 and CTLA-4 blockade in melanoma. Generated by immunoSEQ multiplex PCR, the TCRdb table keeps only in-frame clones and is missing some. The sample holds tens of thousands of clones, less than 90% seen once. This clone was detected a few times. The V gene's germline CDR1 is MNHEY and CDR2 SVGAGI. With 4 bases removed from V and 1 base from J, the gap between germline ends came to 10 bases. There are 14 residues in the CDR3. The chain joins TRBV6-5 to TRBJ1-1; possibly TRBD1 for D (5 bases). This specimen consisted of CD8+ T cells from peripheral blood, obtained from a patient given anti-PD-1 treatment. This TCR was sampled from a human donor with melanoma. For the CDR3, the DNA is TGTGCCAGCAGTTGGGGGTGGGGGAACACTGAAGCTTTCTTT. Translated, it gives CASSWGWGNTEAFF.